What follows are 20 T cell receptor beta chains derived from one specimen sequenced in a study of blood T cell repertoires in COVID-19. Measured with immunoSEQ multiplex PCR; TCRdb has only the in-frame clones, and not every one. The sample consists of under 250,000 clones, roughly 90% of them appearing once. The sequenced sample was peripheral blood. These receptors all come from a man in his sixties who had recovered from COVID-19.

The chain recombines TRBV6-1 with TRBJ1-5, with unresolved D. The CDR3 spans 14 residues. The V gene lost 1 base and the J gene lost 1 base, with 5 bases spanning the gap. Germline CDR1 MNHNS, CDR2 SASEGT. The CDR3 bases are TGTGCCAGCAGTGAAGGGCCGAGCAATCAGCCCCAGCATTTT. It translates to CASSEGPSNQPQHF.

The J gene is TRBJ2-2, the V gene TRBV5-6; 11 nucleotides match TRBD2. Germline loops: CDR1 SGHDT, CDR2 YYEEEE. V lost 0 bases, J lost 5 bases, and 6 bases stayed unmatched. The CDR3 has 17 residues. The CDR3 DNA reads TGTGCCAGCAGCTTGGGTAGCGGGAGGGCTCGGACCGGGGAGCTGTTTTTT. This encodes CASSLGSGRARTGELFF.

This clone was counted only a few times. The chain combines TRBV19 with TRBJ1-5; TRBD1 is a possible D gene (6 bases). This CDR3 comprises 14 residues. Germline V gene sequence: CDR1 LNHDA, CDR2 SQIVND (reference sequence). Trimming took off 7 bases at V and 7 bases at J, with 17 bases between the two ends. The chain's CDR3 is CASKKGEGGQPQHF. The CDR3 nucleotides are TGTGCCAGTAAGAAGGGGGAAGGAGGACAGCCCCAGCATTTT.

The chain has TRBV6-5 and TRBJ2-3; possible D gene TRBD2, 5 bases. The CDR3 runs to 16 residues. V dropped 0 bases and J dropped 8 bases, with 18 bases sitting between them. The germline V gene encodes CDR1 MNHEY and CDR2 SVGAGI. The CDR3 spells CASSYSTGGGLSTQYF. In DNA form, the CDR3 reads TGTGCCAGCAGTTACTCGACGGGCGGAGGCCTTTCTACGCAGTATTTT.

The V gene is TRBV6-6, the J gene TRBJ2-4; TRBD2 matches at 11 bases. Trimming removed 6 bases from V and 6 bases from J; junction bases left unmatched: 4. The CDR3 is 14 amino acids. Germline CDR1 MNHNY, CDR2 SVGAGI (reference sequence). The CDR3 sequence is CASRGLAEPNIQYF. In DNA, the CDR3 is TGTGCCAGCAGGGGACTAGCGGAACCAAACATTCAGTACTTC.

This chain uses TRBV5-4 with TRBJ2-3; D may be TRBD1 (5 bases). V was pared by 0 bases and J by 4 bases, with 12 bases between. This CDR3 is built from 15 residues. Germline values: CDR1 SGHNT, CDR2 YYREEE (reference sequence). DNA for the CDR3: TGTGCCAGCAGCTTGGGGCTAGGGGCTTCAGATACGCAGTATTTT. Its translation is CASSLGLGASDTQYF.

The chain is built from TRBV7-8 and TRBJ2-2, with 7 bases matching TRBD1. The CDR3 has 16 amino acids. The J segment lost 4 bases and the V segment lost 5 bases, leaving 10 bases of the junction unmatched. Looked up from germline, CDR1 is SGHVS and CDR2 is FQNEAQ. In DNA, the CDR3 is TGTGCCAGCAGCCCCCTCGATAGGGGGCCCACCGGGGAGCTGTTTTTT. Amino acids: CASSPLDRGPTGELFF. The variable domain in full, with the rest retrieved from reference TRBV7-8 and TRBJ2-2, is GAGVSQSPRYKVAKRGQDVALRCDPISGHVSLFWYQQALGQGPEFLTYFQNEAQLDKSGLPSDRFFAERPEGSVSTLKIQRTQQEDSAVYLCASSPLDRGPTGELFFGEGSRLTVL.

The V and J genes are TRBV7-2 and TRBJ1-2; D unclear. With 5 bases removed from V and 8 bases from J, the gap between germline ends came to 15 bases. This CDR3 spans 13 amino acids. The germline V gene has CDR1 SGHTA and CDR2 FQGNSA. The CDR3 bases are TGTGCCAGCAGCCCCCAGCCCTCGGGAGGCTACACCTTC. Protein sequence: CASSPQPSGGYTF.

In DNA, the CDR3 is TGCGCCAGCAGGAGGCCCGCTAGCGGGGGACACAATGAGCAGTTCTTC. This gives the protein CASRRPASGGHNEQFF. The chain recombines TRBV23-1 with TRBJ2-1; 10 bases agree with TRBD2. TRBV23-1 is marked as an open reading frame, function uncertain. V dropped 6 bases and J dropped 5; count of bases not matched to a gene: 10. There are 16 residues in the CDR3.

The V call is TRBV29-1, the J call TRBJ2-2; 8 nucleotides agree with TRBD1. The CDR3 runs to 12 residues. CDR1 and CDR2 from the germline V gene are SQVTM and ANQGSEA. Germline trimming cut 4 bases from V and 6 bases from J; bases unmatched to any gene: 1. The CDR3 loop is CSVGQGSGELFF. The CDR3 DNA follows: TGCAGCGTTGGACAGGGGTCCGGGGAGCTGTTTTTT.

The rearrangement uses TRBV28 and TRBJ2-1; 7 nucleotides agree with TRBD1. The germline CDR1 and CDR2 sequences are MDHEN and SYDVKM. After removal of 1 base from V and 2 bases from J, the junction contained 5 bases not matched to a gene. The CDR3 runs to 16 residues. CDR3 sequence reads: CASSLSDRATYNEQFF. DNA for the CDR3: TGTGCCAGCAGTTTATCAGACAGGGCTACCTACAATGAGCAGTTCTTC.

In this sample, this clone turned up many times. The rearrangement links TRBV3-1 (or the pseudogene TRBV3-2) to TRBJ2-2, with TRBD1 matching 8 bases. The CDR3 covers 15 residues. The trim removed 0 bases at V and 7 bases at J, leaving 4 bases unmatched. Germline values: CDR1 LGHDT, CDR2 YNNKEL (reference sequence). The CDR3 nucleotides read TGTGCCAGCAGCCAAGAGGACAGGGATGACGGGGAGCTGTTTTTT. It encodes CASSQEDRDDGELFF.

The DNA for the CDR3 is TGTGCCAGCAGCTCCAGGTCGGGGGAACAAGAGACCCAGTACTTC. Its protein product is CASSSRSGEQETQYF. The chain couples TRBV7-4 to TRBJ2-5, with a tentative D call TRBD2 (6 bases). Germline lookup yields CDR1 SGHVT and CDR2 SQSDAQ. The V end was cut by 4 bases, the J end by 2 bases, with 14 bases between. This CDR3 is built from 15 residues.

This chain joins TRBV2 and TRBJ2-2, with D possibly matching TRBD1 (5 bases). Germline assignment: CDR1 SNHLY and CDR2 FYNNEI. This CDR3 is built from 14 residues. Trimming took off 2 bases at V and 8 bases at J, with 12 bases between the two ends. The CDR3 loop reads CASSEQGSTGELFF. DNA of the CDR3: TGTGCCAGCAGTGAACAGGGTTCGACTGGGGAGCTGTTTTTT.

The chain couples TRBV3-1 (or the pseudogene TRBV3-2) to TRBJ2-5; weak D call: TRBD1 (5 bases). V lost 0 bases to trimming and J lost 10 bases, with 18 bases between them. This CDR3 has 15 residues. Germline CDR1 is LGHDT and CDR2 is YNNKEL (reference sequence). CDR3 amino acids: CASSQEAGQGLSQYF. Here the CDR3 DNA reads TGTGCCAGCAGCCAAGAAGCCGGCCAGGGTCTTAGCCAGTACTTC.

The chain carries TRBV5-4 and TRBJ1-2; unclear D gene. Germline lookup yields CDR1 SGHNT and CDR2 YYREEE (reference sequence). V lost 2 bases, J lost 11 bases, and 19 bases lay in between. This CDR3 region has 14 residues. This CDR3 is CASSFGSRSSGYTF. CDR3 DNA: TGTGCCAGCAGCTTCGGGTCTCGCTCCTCGGGATACACCTTC.

The rearrangement uses TRBV10-3 and TRBJ1-1; D might be TRBD1 (5 bases). The CDR3 is 13 residues long. Trimming removed 7 bases from V and 1 base from J, with 10 bases in between. Germline loops: CDR1 ENHRY, CDR2 SYGVKD. CDR3 sequence reads: CAINRQPNTEAFF. DNA for the CDR3: TGTGCCATCAACCGACAGCCGAACACTGAAGCTTTCTTT.

This clone was observed a single time. The chain employs TRBV6-5 and TRBJ1-5; D gene uncertain. Trimming removed 7 bases at V and 4 bases at J, with 8 bases between. This CDR3 has 12 amino acids. The germline CDR1 and CDR2 sequences are MNHEY and SVGAGI. The CDR3 sequence is CASKTLNQPQHF. The CDR3 region has the DNA TGTGCCAGCAAGACTCTTAATCAGCCCCAGCATTTT.

This chain uses TRBV29-1 with TRBJ2-7; possibly TRBD1 for D (5 bases). V dropped 2 bases and J dropped 0 bases, with 17 bases sitting between them. Germline assignment: CDR1 SQVTM and CDR2 ANQGSEA. The CDR3 is made up of 16 amino acids. The CDR3 spells CSVELSLDSPSYEQYF. In nucleotides, the CDR3 is TGCAGCGTTGAATTATCATTAGACAGCCCCTCCTACGAGCAGTACTTC.

The genes are TRBV10-1 and TRBJ2-1, with 9 nucleotides matching TRBD2. The CDR3 consists of 17 residues. Germline V gene data show CDR1 as WNHNN and CDR2 as SYGVQD (reference sequence). V trimming: 2 bases; J trimming: 8 bases; junction bases outside the gene matches: 13. This CDR3 reads CASSEMVAGEGSDEQFF. DNA for the CDR3: TGCGCCAGCAGTGAGATGGTAGCGGGAGAAGGTTCGGATGAGCAGTTCTTC.